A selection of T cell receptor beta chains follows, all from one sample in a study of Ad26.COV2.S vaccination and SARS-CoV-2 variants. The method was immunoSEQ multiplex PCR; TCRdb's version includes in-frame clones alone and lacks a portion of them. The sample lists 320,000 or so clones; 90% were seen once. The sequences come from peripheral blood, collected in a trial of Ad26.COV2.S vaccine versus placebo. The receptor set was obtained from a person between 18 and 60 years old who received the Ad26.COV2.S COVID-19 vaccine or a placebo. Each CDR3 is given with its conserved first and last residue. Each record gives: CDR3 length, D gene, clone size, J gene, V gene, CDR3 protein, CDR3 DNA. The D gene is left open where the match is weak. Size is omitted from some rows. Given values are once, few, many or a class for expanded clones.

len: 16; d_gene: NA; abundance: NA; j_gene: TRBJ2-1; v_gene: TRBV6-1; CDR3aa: CASSAKGPLAANEQFF; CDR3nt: TGTGCCAGCAGTGCGAAAGGCCCCTTGGCGGCGAATGAGCAGTTCTTC
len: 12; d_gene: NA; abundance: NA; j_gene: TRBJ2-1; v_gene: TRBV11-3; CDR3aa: CASSFVSNEQFF; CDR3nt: TGTGCCAGCAGCTTCGTTAGCAATGAGCAGTTCTTC
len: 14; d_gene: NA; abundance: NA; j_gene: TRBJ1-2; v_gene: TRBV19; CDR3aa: CASDRGGNGYGYTF; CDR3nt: TGTGCCAGTGATAGAGGGGGGAACGGGTATGGCTACACCTTC
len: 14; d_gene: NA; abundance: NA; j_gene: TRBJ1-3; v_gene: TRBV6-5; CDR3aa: CASSFQGSGNTIYF; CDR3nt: TGTGCCAGCAGTTTTCAGGGCTCTGGAAACACCATATATTTT
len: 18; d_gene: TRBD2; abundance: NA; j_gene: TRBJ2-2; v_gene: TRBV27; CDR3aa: CASSLSYLLAASTGELFF; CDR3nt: TGTGCCAGCAGTTTATCGTACCTACTAGCGGCGAGCACCGGGGAGCTGTTTTTT
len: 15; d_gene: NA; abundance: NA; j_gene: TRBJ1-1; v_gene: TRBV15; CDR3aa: CATSPLEGGGHRFTF; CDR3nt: TGTGCCACCAGCCCCCTGGAGGGCGGAGGCCACCGATTTACATTT
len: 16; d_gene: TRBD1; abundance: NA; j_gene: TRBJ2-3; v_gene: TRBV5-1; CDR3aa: CASSSMDGGQTDTQYF; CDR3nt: TGCGCCAGCAGCTCGATGGATGGGGGACAGACAGATACGCAGTATTTT
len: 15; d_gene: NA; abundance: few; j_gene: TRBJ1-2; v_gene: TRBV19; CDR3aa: CASSMTGRGNYGYTF; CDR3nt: TGTGCCAGTAGTATGACCGGGAGGGGGAACTATGGCTACACCTTC
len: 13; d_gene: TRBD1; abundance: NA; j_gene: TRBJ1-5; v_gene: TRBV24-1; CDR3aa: CATSGGQGQPQHF; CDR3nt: TGTGCCACCAGTGGCGGACAGGGCCAGCCCCAGCATTTT
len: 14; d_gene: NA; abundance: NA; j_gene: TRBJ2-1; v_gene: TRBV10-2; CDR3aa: CASSVHGGDNEQFF; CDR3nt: TGCGCCAGCAGCGTACACGGCGGGGACAATGAGCAGTTCTTC
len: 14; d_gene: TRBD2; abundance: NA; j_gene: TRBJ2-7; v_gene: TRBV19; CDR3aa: CASKVAGQAYEQYF; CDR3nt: TGTGCCAGTAAGGTAGCGGGCCAAGCCTACGAGCAGTACTTC
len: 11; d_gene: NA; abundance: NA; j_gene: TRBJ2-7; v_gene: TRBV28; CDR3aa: CASSTMYEQYF; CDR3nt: TGTGCCAGCAGTACCATGTACGAGCAGTACTTC
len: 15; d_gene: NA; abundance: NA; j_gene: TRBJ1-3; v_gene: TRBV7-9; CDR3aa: CASSRPSDSGNTIYF; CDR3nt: TGTGCCAGCAGCCGACCTAGTGACTCTGGAAACACCATATATTTT
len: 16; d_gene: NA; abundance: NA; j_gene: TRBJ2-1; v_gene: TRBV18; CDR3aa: CASSPRGTSVSNEQFF; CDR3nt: TGTGCCAGCTCACCACGTGGGACCTCCGTCTCCAATGAGCAGTTCTTC
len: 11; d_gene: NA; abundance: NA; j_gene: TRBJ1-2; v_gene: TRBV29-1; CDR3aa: CSVESTGHYTF; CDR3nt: TGCAGCGTTGAATCTACCGGGCACTACACCTTC
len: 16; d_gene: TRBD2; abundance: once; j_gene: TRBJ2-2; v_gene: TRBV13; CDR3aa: CASSHLAGGNTGELFF; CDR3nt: TGTGCCAGCAGCCACCTAGCGGGAGGGAACACCGGGGAGCTGTTTTTT
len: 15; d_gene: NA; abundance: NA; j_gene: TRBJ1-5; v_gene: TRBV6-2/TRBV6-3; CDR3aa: CASSYAGLSNQPQHF; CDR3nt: TGTGCCAGCAGTTACGCGGGCCTTAGCAATCAGCCCCAGCATTTT
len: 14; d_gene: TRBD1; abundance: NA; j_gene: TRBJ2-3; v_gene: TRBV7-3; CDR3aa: CASSAGQGTDTQYF; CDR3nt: TGTGCCAGCAGCGCCGGACAGGGCACAGATACGCAGTATTTT
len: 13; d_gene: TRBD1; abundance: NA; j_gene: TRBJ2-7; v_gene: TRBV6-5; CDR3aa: CASSYSTGDEQYF; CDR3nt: TGTGCCAGCAGTTACTCGACAGGGGACGAGCAGTACTTC
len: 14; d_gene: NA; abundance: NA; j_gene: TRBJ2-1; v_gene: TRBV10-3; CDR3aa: CAISGGASYNEQFF; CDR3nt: TGTGCCATCAGTGGAGGCGCCTCCTACAATGAGCAGTTCTTC
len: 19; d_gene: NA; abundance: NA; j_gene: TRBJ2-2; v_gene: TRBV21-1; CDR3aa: CASSKEKRTGGPYTGELFF; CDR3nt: TGTGCCAGCAGCAAAGAAAAGAGAACGGGGGGGCCTTACACCGGGGAGCTGTTTTTT
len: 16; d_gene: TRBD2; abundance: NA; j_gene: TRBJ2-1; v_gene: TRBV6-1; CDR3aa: CASSEEGTSTNNEQFF; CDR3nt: TGTGCCAGCAGTGAAGAAGGGACTAGTACGAACAATGAGCAGTTCTTC
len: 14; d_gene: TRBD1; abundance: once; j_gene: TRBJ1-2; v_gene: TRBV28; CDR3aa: CASRKTGVNYGYTF; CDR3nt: TGTGCCAGCCGAAAAACAGGGGTTAACTATGGCTACACCTTC